This T cell receptor beta chain was profiled in a study of cytomegalovirus exposure and HLA in healthy donors. V dropped 5 bases and J dropped 10; count of bases not matched to a gene: 9. Germline assignment: CDR1 MNHEY and CDR2 SVGAGI. CDR3 length equals 14 residues. A multiplex PCR was run with 60 Vbeta primers and 13 Jbeta primers. Clones were sequenced by immunoSEQ multiplex PCR, and TCRdb holds only the in-frame ones, with some missing. This table holds 180,000 or so clones, roughly three quarters found once. The clonotype was recovered from a woman in her twenties or thirties in good health and CMV-seropositive. This chain uses TRBV6-5 with TRBJ2-1; TRBD2 matches at 9 bases. Sequencing was performed on PBMCs. For the CDR3, the DNA is TGTGCCAGCAGTCGTAGCGGGGGTCACAGCGAGCAGTTCTTC. The encoded protein is CASSRSGGHSEQFF.